The 17 T cell receptor beta chains given below trace back to one sample, sequenced in a study of T cell responses to AZD1222 COVID-19 vaccine. TCRdb's table, derived via immunoSEQ multiplex PCR, lists solely in-frame clones and lacks some. The repertoire holds approximately 100,000 clones, with about 82% as singletons. Sequencing was performed on peripheral blood, taken on day 0 of AZD1222 vaccination. Source of these receptors: an adult in good health.

The chain couples TRBV7-8 to TRBJ2-1, with D tentatively TRBD2 (5 bases). The CDR3 covers 14 residues. CDR1 SGHVS and CDR2 FQNEAQ come from the germline V gene. V gave up 5 bases and J gave up 13 bases, with 21 bases separating them. The DNA for the CDR3 is TGTGCCAGCAGCGTCGATACCGGGATCCCCAACCAGTTCTTC. Protein: CASSVDTGIPNQFF. The complete variable domain, with remaining parts taken from reference TRBV7-8 and TRBJ2-1, reads GAGVSQSPRYKVAKRGQDVALRCDPISGHVSLFWYQQALGQGPEFLTYFQNEAQLDKSGLPSDRFFAERPEGSVSTLKIQRTQQEDSAVYLCASSVDTGIPNQFFGPGTRLTVL.

The V call is TRBV11-2, the J call TRBJ2-3, with 8 bases identical to TRBD2. This CDR3 is 16 amino acids long. The germline V gene has CDR1 SGHAT and CDR2 FQNNGV. V dropped 2 bases and J dropped 4; count of bases not matched to a gene: 8. The CDR3 here is CASSLISGGPADTQYF. The CDR3 region has the DNA TGTGCCAGCAGCTTAATATCGGGAGGGCCCGCAGATACGCAGTATTTT.

This sequence joins TRBV7-2 and TRBJ1-2; 7 bases agree with TRBD1. Trimming at V came to 1 base and at J to 4 bases, leaving 6 bases not matched to a gene. Per germline, CDR1 SGHTA and CDR2 FQGNSA. The CDR3 loop spans 15 amino acids. The CDR3 spells CASSLEVGGGYGYTF. For the CDR3, the DNA is TGTGCCAGCAGCTTAGAGGTAGGGGGCGGCTATGGCTACACCTTC.

The CDR3 DNA reads as TGTGCCAGCAGCTTGCCGGGACAGGGAGTCCCTGGGGCCAACGTCCTGACTTTC. Protein: CASSLPGQGVPGANVLTF. The chain employs TRBV7-2 and TRBJ2-6; 9 nucleotides match TRBD1. CDR1 is SGHTA, CDR2 FQGNSA, per germline. V shed 3 bases, J shed 2 bases, and the junction held 8 bases outside the gene matches. The CDR3 totals 18 residues.

The J gene is TRBJ1-5, the V gene TRBV5-1; possibly TRBD1 for D (6 bases). CDR3 size: 15 residues. Per the germline V gene, CDR1 is SGHRS and CDR2 is YFSETQ. The germline V and J ends were trimmed by 0 bases and 5 bases, with 12 bases remaining between them. The CDR3 spells CASSLAPGGDQPQHF. CDR3 DNA sequence: TGCGCCAGCAGCTTGGCCCCGGGGGGCGATCAGCCCCAGCATTTT.

The V and J genes are TRBV27 and TRBJ1-4, with D maybe TRBD1 (6 bases). CDR1 and CDR2 from the germline V gene are MNHEY and SMNVEV (reference sequence). Trimming removed 1 base from V and 6 bases from J, with 15 bases in between. CDR3 length: 16 residues. The CDR3 reads CASSLFLRGVDEKLFF. In DNA, the CDR3 is TGTGCCAGCAGTTTATTTTTGAGGGGGGTGGATGAAAAACTGTTTTTT. The full variable domain, rest sourced from reference TRBV27 and TRBJ1-4, is EAQVTQNPRYLITVTGKKLTVTCSQNMNHEYMSWYRQDPGLGLRQIYYSMNVEVTDKGDVPEGYKVSRKEKRNFPLILESPSPNQTSLYFCASSLFLRGVDEKLFFGSGTQLSVL.

The chain joins TRBV18 to TRBJ2-3; D might be TRBD1 (6 bases). The germline V and J ends were trimmed by 1 base and 0 bases, with 8 bases remaining between them. CDR3 length: 15 residues. Germline V lookup: CDR1 KGHSH, CDR2 LQKENI. The CDR3 coding sequence is TGTGCCAGCTCACCACGGGACAAGAGCACAGATACGCAGTATTTT. Amino acid sequence: CASSPRDKSTDTQYF. The complete variable domain, with remaining parts taken from reference TRBV18 and TRBJ2-3, reads NAGVMQNPRHLVRRRGQEARLRCSPMKGHSHVYWYRQLPEEGLKFMVYLQKENIIDESGMPKERFSAEFPKEGPSILRIQQVVRGDSAAYFCASSPRDKSTDTQYFGPGTRLTVL.

This clone came up once. V and J are TRBV2 and TRBJ1-2, with D perhaps TRBD1 (6 bases). Germline V gives CDR1 SNHLY, CDR2 FYNNEI. V was shortened by 1 base and J by 7 bases, with 13 bases between the two germline ends. The CDR3 contains 14 residues. The CDR3 reads CASSEVTGTSGYTF. CDR3 DNA: TGTGCCAGCAGTGAAGTGACAGGAACAAGTGGCTACACCTTC.

This chain links TRBV10-3 with TRBJ2-1, with 12 nucleotides matching TRBD2. Per the germline V gene, CDR1 is ENHRY and CDR2 is SYGVKD. The CDR3 sequence is 15 residues long. V lost 6 bases to trimming and J lost 5 bases; unmatched junction nucleotides: 5. The CDR3 loop reads CAIRSTSGSDNEQFF. In DNA, the CDR3 is TGTGCCATCAGGTCGACTAGCGGGAGTGACAATGAGCAGTTCTTC.

The chain uses TRBV19 and TRBJ1-5, with D uncertain. V lost 3 bases and J lost 5, with 8 bases in between. The CDR3 totals 13 residues. Looked up from germline, CDR1 is LNHDA and CDR2 is SQIVND (reference sequence). The CDR3 region has the DNA TGTGCCAGTAGTATCCCCTTAGATCAGCCCCAGCATTTT. Translated: CASSIPLDQPQHF.

The rearrangement uses TRBV28 and TRBJ1-4; 7 bases agree with TRBD1. Losses at the gene ends were 5 bases for V and 5 bases for J; bases not matched to a gene: 8. The CDR3 is 15 amino acids. Per the germline V gene, CDR1 is MDHEN and CDR2 is SYDVKM. This CDR3 reads CASSPPGGLNEKLFF. The DNA of the CDR3 is TGTGCCAGCAGTCCCCCAGGGGGGCTCAATGAAAAACTGTTTTTT.

This chain joins TRBV5-5 and TRBJ2-1; 7 positions match TRBD2. From germline, CDR1 is SGHKS and CDR2 YYEKEE (reference sequence). V lost 3 bases, J lost 14 bases, and 14 bases stayed unmatched. The CDR3 spans 14 residues. The CDR3 bases are TGTGCCAGCAGCTCCAGGACGGAATATGGGGGGGAGTTCTTC. Its protein product is CASSSRTEYGGEFF.

The chain employs TRBV30 and TRBJ1-5; D unclear. The CDR3 runs 13 residues. V shed 0 bases and J shed 4 bases, with 7 bases lying between them. Germline V gene data show CDR1 as GTSNPN and CDR2 as SVGIG (reference sequence). CDR3 DNA: TGTGCCTGGAGTGTAGGGAGGAATCAGCCCCAGCATTTT. It is translated as CAWSVGRNQPQHF.

This sequence joins TRBV5-4 and TRBJ1-4, with no clear D. The CDR3 length is 16 residues. V lost 1 base, J lost 1 base, and 11 bases lay in between. The germline gives CDR1 SGHNT, CDR2 YYREEE (reference sequence). The CDR3 reads CASSLSSSQTNEKLFF. CDR3 DNA sequence: TGTGCCAGCAGCTTGAGTTCATCCCAAACTAATGAAAAACTGTTTTTT. The full variable domain, in which reference TRBV5-4 and TRBJ1-4 provide the parts outside the CDR3, is ETGVTQSPTHLIKTRGQQVTLRCSSQSGHNTVSWYQQALGQGPQFIFQYYREEENGRGNFPPRFSGLQFPNYSSELNVNALELDDSALYLCASSLSSSQTNEKLFFGSGTQLSVL.

This chain joins TRBV28 and TRBJ2-3; 8 bases are a match to TRBD2. Per the germline V gene, CDR1 is MDHEN and CDR2 is SYDVKM. Germline trimming cut 4 bases from V and 4 bases from J; bases unmatched to any gene: 4. This CDR3 is 14 amino acids long. CDR3: CASSSPGRADTQYF. CDR3 DNA sequence: TGTGCCAGCAGTTCCCCCGGGAGGGCAGATACGCAGTATTTT.

The chain joins TRBV11-2 to TRBJ2-2; 7 positions match TRBD1. The CDR3 length is 17 residues. V shed 1 base, J shed 3 bases, and the junction held 8 bases outside the gene matches. The germline V gene encodes CDR1 SGHAT and CDR2 FQNNGV. The CDR3 nucleotides read TGTGCCAGCAGCTTAGCTAGGGGGCGGGTGGACACCGGGGAGCTGTTTTTT. It translates to CASSLARGRVDTGELFF. Based on the CDR3 plus reference TRBV11-2 and TRBJ2-2, the full variable domain is EAGVAQSPRYKIIEKRQSVAFWCNPISGHATLYWYQQILGQGPKLLIQFQNNGVVDDSQLPKDRFSAERLKGVDSTLKIQPAKLEDSAVYLCASSLARGRVDTGELFFGEGSRLTVL.

This clone has just one count. This chain connects TRBV4-2 to TRBJ2-1; D uncertain. Per germline, CDR1 LGHNA and CDR2 YNFKEQ. The V end was cut by 0 bases, the J end by 5 bases, with 11 bases between. The CDR3 spans 15 residues. CDR3 DNA sequence: TGTGCCAGCAGCCAAGAAGCAGGCTACCACAATGAGCAGTTCTTC. Amino acid sequence: CASSQEAGYHNEQFF.